What follows describes a single TCR beta chain. Antigen specificity is unknown. V was cut by 9 bases and J by 4 bases, with 12 bases left in between. This CDR3 contains 13 residues. Germline V CDR1 and CDR2: LNHDA, SQIVND (reference sequence). This record comes from a study of cytomegalovirus exposure and HLA in healthy donors. The wider study: Of the donors genotyped, 398 in all, about 80% fell in the Caucasian-associated ancestry cluster.

The study's findings and limits: Analysis performed later found more than 15,000 TCR beta sequences associated with HLA alleles at 0.05 false discovery rate. Rare sequences made up most TCRs, while some public TCRs were found in many donors. Later work showed greater clonal expansion in HLA-associated TCR beta chains than in equally common others.

Primers included in the PCR were 60 Vbeta and 13 Jbeta primers. The assay was immunoSEQ multiplex PCR, and TCRdb's table has in-frame clones only and misses some. The sample comprises a few hundred thousand clones, over 75% of which are singletons, and just under 3% rests with the top ten. The sample consisted of PBMCs. This chain connects TRBV19 to TRBJ1-4; the D gene is possibly TRBD1 (5 bases). This receptor was identified in a woman in her 30s in good health and CMV-seronegative. The DNA for the CDR3 is TGTGCCAGGAAGGGGCGGCGTAATGAAAAACTGTTTTTT. It codes for CARKGRRNEKLFF.